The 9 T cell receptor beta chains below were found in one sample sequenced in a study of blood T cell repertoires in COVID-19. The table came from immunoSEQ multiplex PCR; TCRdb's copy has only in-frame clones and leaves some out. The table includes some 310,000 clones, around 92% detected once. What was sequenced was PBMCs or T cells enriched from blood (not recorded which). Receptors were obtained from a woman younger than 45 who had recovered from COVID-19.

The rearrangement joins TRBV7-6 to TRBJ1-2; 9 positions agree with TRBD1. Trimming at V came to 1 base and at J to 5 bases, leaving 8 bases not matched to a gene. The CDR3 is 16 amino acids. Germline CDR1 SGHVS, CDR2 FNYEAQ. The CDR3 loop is CASSLEGGQGTYGYTF. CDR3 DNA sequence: TGTGCCAGCAGCTTAGAGGGGGGACAGGGTACTTATGGCTACACCTTC.

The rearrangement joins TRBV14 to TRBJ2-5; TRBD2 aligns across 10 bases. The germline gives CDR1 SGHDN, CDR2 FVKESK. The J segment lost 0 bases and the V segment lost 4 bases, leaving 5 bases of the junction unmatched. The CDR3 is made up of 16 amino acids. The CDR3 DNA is TGTGCCAGCAGCCGCGGACTAGCGGCGAACCAAGAGACCCAGTACTTC. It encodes CASSRGLAANQETQYF.

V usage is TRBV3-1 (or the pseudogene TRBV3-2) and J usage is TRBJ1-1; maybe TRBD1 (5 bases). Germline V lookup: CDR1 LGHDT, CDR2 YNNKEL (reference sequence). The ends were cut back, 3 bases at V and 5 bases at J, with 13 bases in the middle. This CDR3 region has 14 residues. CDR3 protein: CASSQGRDETEAFF. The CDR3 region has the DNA TGTGCCAGCAGCCAGGGCAGGGATGAAACTGAAGCTTTCTTT.

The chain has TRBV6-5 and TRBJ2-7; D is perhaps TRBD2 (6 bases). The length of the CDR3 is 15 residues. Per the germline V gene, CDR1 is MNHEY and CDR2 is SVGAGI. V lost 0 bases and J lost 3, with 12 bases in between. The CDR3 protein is CASSYSASEDYEQYF. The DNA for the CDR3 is TGTGCCAGCAGTTACTCGGCTAGCGAAGACTACGAGCAGTACTTC.

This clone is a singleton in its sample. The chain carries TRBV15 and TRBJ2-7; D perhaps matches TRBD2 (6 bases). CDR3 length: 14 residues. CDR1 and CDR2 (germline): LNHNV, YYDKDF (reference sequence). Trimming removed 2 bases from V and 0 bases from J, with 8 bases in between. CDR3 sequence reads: CATSRTSISYEQYF. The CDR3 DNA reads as TGTGCCACCAGCAGAACTAGCATCTCCTACGAGCAGTACTTC.

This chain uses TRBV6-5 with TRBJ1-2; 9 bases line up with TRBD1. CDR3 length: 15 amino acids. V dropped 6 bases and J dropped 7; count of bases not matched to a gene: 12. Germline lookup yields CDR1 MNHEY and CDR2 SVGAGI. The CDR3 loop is CASRPPGQGKGGYTF. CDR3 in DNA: TGTGCCAGCAGACCCCCGGGACAGGGAAAAGGTGGCTACACCTTC.

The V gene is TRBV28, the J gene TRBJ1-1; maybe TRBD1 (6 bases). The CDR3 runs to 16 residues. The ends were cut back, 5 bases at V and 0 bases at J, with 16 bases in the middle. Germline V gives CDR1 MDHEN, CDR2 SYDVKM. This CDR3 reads CASSPGTRGLNTEAFF. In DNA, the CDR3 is TGTGCCAGCAGTCCCGGGACACGGGGCCTGAACACTGAAGCTTTCTTT.

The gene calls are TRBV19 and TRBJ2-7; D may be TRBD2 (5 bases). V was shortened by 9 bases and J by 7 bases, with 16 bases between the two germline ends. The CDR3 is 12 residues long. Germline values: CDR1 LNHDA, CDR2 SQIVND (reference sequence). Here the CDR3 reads CASAWRGGEQYF. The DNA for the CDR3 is TGTGCCAGCGCATGGCGCGGCGGGGAGCAGTACTTC. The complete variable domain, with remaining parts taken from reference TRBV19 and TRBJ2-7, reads DGGITQSPKYLFRKEGQNVTLSCEQNLNHDAMYWYRQDPGQGLRLIYYSQIVNDFQKGDIAEGYSVSREKKESFPLTVTSAQKNPTAFYLCASAWRGGEQYFGPGTRLTVT.

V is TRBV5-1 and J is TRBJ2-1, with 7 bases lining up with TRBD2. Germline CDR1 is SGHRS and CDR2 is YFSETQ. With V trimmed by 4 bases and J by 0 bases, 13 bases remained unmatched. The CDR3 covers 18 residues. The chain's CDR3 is CASSPYGSGTSSYNEQFF. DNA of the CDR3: TGCGCCAGCAGCCCCTATGGGAGCGGGACGAGCTCCTACAATGAGCAGTTCTTC.